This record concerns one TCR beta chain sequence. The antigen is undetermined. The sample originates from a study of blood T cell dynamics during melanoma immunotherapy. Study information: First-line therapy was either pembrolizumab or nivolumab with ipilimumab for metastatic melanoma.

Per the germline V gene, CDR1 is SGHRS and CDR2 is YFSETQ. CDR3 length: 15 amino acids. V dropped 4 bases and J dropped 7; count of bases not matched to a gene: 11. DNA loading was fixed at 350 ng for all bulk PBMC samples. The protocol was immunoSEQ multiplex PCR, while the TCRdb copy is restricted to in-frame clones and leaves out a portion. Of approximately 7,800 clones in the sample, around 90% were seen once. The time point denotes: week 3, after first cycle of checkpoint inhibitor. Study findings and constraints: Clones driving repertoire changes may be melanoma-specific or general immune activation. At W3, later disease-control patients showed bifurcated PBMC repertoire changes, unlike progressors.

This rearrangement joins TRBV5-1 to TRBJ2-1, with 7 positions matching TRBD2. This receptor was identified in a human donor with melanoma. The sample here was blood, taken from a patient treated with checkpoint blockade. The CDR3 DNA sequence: TGCGCCAGCAGCCGTCTAGCGGACACGTCTAATGAGCAGTTCTTC. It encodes CASSRLADTSNEQFF.